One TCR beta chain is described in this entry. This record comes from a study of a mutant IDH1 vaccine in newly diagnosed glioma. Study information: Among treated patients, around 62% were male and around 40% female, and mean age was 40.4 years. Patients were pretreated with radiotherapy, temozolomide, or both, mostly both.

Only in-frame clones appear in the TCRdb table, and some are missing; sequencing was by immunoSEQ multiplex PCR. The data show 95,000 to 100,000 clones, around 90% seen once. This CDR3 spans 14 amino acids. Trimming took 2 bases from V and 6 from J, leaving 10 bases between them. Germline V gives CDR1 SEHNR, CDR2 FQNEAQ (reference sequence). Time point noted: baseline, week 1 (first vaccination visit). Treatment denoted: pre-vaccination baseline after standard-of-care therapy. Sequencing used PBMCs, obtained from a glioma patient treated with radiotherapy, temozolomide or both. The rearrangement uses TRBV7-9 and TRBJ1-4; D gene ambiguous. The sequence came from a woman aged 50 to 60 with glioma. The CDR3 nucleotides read TGTGCCAGCAGCTTAAAACAGTCTCATGAAAAACTGTTTTTT. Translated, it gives CASSLKQSHEKLFF.